The present TCR beta chain was sequenced within a study of blood T cell repertoires in COVID-19. Assay used: immunoSEQ multiplex PCR; TCRdb lists only in-frame clones, some missing. The sample holds some 310,000 clones; roughly 90% are singletons and the top ten take 0.95% to 1.3%. CDR3 length: 16 residues. The germline V and J ends were trimmed by 0 bases and 2 bases, with 14 bases remaining between them. Per germline, CDR1 SGHRS and CDR2 YFSETQ. Sequencing used peripheral blood. The sequence was collected from a middle-aged woman with COVID-19, enrolled during active disease. The chain uses TRBV5-1 and TRBJ2-5; D call uncertain. The CDR3 DNA follows: TGCGCCAGCAGCTTGGAAGGTAGCTTAGCTCAAGAGACCCAGTACTTC. Protein sequence: CASSLEGSLAQETQYF. The full variable domain, with the rest looked up from reference TRBV5-1 and TRBJ2-5, is KAGVTQTPRYLIKTRGQQVTLSCSPISGHRSVSWYQQTPGQGLQFLFEYFSETQRNKGNFPGRFSGRQFSNSRSEMNVSTLELGDSALYLCASSLEGSLAQETQYFGPGTRLLVL.